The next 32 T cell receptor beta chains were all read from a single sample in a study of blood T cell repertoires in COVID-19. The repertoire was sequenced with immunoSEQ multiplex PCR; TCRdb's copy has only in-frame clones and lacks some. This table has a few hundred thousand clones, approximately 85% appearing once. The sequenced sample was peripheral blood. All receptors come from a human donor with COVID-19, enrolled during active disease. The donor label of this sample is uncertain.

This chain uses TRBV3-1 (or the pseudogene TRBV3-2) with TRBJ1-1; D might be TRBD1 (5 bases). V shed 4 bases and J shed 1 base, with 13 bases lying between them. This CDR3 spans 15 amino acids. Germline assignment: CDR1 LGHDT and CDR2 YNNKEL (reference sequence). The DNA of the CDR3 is TGTGCCAGCAGCCCACGTGGGGGGAAGAACACTGAAGCTTTCTTT. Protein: CASSPRGGKNTEAFF.

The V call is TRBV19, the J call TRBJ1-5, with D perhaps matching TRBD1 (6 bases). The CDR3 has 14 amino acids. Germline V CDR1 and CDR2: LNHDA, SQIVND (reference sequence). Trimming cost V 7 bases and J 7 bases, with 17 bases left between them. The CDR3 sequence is CASTSTGSGQPQHF. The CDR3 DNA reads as TGTGCCAGTACCTCCACAGGGTCGGGCCAGCCCCAGCATTTT.

The CDR3 protein is CASRETGGPEAFF. The CDR3 region has the DNA TGCGCCAGCAGGGAGACAGGGGGCCCAGAAGCTTTCTTT. The chain is built from TRBV5-1 and TRBJ1-1, with 10 bases that match TRBD1. Germline values: CDR1 SGHRS, CDR2 YFSETQ. V lost 5 bases, J lost 8 bases, and 6 bases stayed unmatched. This CDR3 has 13 residues.

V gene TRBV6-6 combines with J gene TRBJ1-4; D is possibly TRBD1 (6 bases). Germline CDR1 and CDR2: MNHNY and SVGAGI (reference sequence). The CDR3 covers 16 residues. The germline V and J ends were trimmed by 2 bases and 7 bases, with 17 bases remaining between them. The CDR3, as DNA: TGTGCCAGCAGTTACGGGGGCGCAGGGGAGGGTGAAAAACTGTTTTTT. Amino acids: CASSYGGAGEGEKLFF.

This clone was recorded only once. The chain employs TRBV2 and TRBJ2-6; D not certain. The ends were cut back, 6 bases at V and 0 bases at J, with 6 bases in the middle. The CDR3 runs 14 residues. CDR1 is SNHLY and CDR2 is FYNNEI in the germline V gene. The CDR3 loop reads CASRLNSGANVLTF. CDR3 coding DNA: TGTGCCAGCAGGTTAAACTCTGGGGCCAACGTCCTGACTTTC.

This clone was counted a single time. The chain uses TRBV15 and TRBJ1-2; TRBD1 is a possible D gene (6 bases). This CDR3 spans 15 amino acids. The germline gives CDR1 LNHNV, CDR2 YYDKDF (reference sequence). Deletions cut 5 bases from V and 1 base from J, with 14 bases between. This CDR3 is CATSASTGLNYGYTF. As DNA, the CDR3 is TGTGCCACCAGCGCCTCGACAGGCCTTAACTATGGCTACACCTTC. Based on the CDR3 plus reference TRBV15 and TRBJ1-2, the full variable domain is DAMVIQNPRYQVTQFGKPVTLSCSQTLNHNVMYWYQQKSSQAPKLLFHYYDKDFNNEADTPDNFQSRRPNTSFCFLDIRSPGLGDTAMYLCATSASTGLNYGYTFGSGTRLTVV.

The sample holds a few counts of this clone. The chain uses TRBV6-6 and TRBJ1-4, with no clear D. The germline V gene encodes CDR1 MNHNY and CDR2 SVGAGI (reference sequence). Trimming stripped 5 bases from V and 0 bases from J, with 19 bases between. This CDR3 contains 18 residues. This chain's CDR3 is CASSPRDWNSATNEKLFF. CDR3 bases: TGTGCCAGCAGTCCCCGAGATTGGAACAGTGCAACTAATGAAAAACTGTTTTTT.

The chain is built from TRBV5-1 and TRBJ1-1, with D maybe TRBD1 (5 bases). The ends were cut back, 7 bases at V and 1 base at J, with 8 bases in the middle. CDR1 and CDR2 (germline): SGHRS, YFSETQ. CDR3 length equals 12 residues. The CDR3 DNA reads TGCGCCAGCGGGACTTCGAACACTGAAGCTTTCTTT. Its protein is CASGTSNTEAFF.

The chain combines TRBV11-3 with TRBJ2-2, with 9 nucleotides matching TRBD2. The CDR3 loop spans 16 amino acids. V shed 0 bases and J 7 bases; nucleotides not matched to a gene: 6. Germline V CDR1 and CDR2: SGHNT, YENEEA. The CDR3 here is CASSLDSGRFGGELFF. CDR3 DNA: TGTGCCAGCAGCTTAGACAGCGGGAGGTTCGGCGGGGAGCTGTTTTTT.

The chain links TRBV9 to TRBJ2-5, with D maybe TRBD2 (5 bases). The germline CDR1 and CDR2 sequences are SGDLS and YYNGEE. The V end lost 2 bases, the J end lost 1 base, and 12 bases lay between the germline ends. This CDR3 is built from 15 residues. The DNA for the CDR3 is TGTGCCAGCAGCGTGAGCGGACTCCTCCAAGAGACCCAGTACTTC. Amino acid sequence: CASSVSGLLQETQYF. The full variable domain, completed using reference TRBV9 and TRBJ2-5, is DSGVTQTPKHLITATGQRVTLRCSPRSGDLSVYWYQQSLDQGLQFLIQYYNGEERAKGNILERFSAQQFPDLHSELNLSSLELGDSALYFCASSVSGLLQETQYFGPGTRLLVL.

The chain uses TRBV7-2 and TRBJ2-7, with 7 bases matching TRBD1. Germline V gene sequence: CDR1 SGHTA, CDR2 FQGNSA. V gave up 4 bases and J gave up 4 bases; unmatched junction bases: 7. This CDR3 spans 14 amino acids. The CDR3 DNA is TGTGCCAGCAGCTCCAACGCGGACAGGTACGAGCAGTACTTC. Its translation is CASSSNADRYEQYF.

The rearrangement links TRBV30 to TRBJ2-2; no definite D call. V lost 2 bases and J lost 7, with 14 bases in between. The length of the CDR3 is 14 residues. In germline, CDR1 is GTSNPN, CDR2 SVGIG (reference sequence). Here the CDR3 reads CAWSLVLTDGELFF. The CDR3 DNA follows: TGTGCCTGGAGTCTAGTCCTTACTGACGGGGAGCTGTTTTTT.

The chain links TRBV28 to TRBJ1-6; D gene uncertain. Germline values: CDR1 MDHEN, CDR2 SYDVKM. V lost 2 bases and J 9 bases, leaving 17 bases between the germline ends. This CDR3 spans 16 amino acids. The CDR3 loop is CASSLPRLGEGSPLHF. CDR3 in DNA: TGTGCCAGCAGTTTACCCCGGCTGGGAGAGGGTTCACCCCTCCACTTT.

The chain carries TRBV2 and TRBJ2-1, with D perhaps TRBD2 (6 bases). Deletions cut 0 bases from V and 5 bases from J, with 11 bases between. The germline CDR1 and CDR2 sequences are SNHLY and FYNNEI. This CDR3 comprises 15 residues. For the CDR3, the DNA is TGTGCCAGCAGTGAAGCACGGGAGCTAGACAATGAGCAGTTCTTC. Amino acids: CASSEARELDNEQFF.

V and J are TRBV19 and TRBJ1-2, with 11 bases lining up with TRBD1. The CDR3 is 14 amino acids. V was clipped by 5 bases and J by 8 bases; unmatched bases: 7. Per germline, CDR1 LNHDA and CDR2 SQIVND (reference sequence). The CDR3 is CASSPAGTGGGYTF. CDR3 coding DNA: TGTGCCAGTAGTCCCGCCGGGACAGGGGGAGGCTACACCTTC.

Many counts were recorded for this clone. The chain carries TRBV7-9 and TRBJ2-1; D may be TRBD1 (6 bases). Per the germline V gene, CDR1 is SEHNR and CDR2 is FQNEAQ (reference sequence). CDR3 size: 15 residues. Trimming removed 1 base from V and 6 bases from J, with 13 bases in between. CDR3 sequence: CASSLGVTGRNEQFF. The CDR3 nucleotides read TGTGCCAGCAGCTTAGGTGTCACAGGGCGCAATGAGCAGTTCTTC.

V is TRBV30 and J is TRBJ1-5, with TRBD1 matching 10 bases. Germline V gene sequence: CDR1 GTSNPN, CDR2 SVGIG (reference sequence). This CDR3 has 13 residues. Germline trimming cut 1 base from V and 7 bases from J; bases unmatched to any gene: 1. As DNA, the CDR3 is TGTGCCTGGAGTGGACAGGGGGCCCAGCCCCAGCATTTT. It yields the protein CAWSGQGAQPQHF.

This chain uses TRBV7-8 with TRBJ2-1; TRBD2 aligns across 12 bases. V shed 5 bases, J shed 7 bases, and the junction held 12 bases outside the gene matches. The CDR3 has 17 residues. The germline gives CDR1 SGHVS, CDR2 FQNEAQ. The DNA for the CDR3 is TGTGCCAGCAGCCCAAGGACTAGCGGGGTGGGGGATAATGAGCAGTTCTTC. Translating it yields CASSPRTSGVGDNEQFF.

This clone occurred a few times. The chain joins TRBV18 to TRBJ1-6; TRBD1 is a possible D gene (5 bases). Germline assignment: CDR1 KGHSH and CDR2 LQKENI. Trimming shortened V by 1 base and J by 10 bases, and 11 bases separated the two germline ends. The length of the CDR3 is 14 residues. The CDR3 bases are TGTGCCAGCTCACCACGGGGCAGTGACTCACCCCTCCACTTT. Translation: CASSPRGSDSPLHF.

CDR3 nucleotide sequence: TGTGCCAGCAGCTTAGTTAGCGGGGTGGACAATGAGCAGTTCTTC. Translated: CASSLVSGVDNEQFF. This chain connects TRBV11-3 to TRBJ2-1; 8 nucleotides align to TRBD2. The CDR3 runs to 15 residues. Germline CDR1 SGHNT, CDR2 YENEEA. Trimming removed 1 base from V and 5 bases from J; junction bases left unmatched: 4.

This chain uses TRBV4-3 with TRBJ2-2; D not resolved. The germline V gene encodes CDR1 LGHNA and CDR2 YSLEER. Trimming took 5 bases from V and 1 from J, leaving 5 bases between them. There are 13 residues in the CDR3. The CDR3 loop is CASSNRNTGELFF. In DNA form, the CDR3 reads TGCGCCAGCAGCAATAGGAACACCGGGGAGCTGTTTTTT.

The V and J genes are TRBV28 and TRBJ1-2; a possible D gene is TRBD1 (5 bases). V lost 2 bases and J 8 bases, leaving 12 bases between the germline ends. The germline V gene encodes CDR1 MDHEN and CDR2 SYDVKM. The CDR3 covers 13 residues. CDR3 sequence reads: CASSLGQGWGYTF. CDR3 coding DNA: TGTGCCAGCAGTTTAGGTCAGGGTTGGGGCTACACCTTC.

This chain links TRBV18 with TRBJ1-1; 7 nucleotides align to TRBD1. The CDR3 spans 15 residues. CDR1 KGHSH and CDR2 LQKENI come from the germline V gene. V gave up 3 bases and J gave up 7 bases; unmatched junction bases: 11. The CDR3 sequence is CASSPPTGAHIEAFF. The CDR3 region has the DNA TGTGCCAGCTCACCCCCAACAGGGGCCCACATTGAAGCTTTCTTT.

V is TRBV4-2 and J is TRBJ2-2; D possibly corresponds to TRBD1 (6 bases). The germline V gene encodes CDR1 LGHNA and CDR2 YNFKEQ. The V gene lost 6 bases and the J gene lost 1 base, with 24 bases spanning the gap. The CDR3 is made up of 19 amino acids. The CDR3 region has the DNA TGTGCCAGCAGTCGCTTTAAGGCTAGCAGGGGAAGGAACACCGGGGAGCTGTTTTTT. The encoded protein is CASSRFKASRGRNTGELFF.

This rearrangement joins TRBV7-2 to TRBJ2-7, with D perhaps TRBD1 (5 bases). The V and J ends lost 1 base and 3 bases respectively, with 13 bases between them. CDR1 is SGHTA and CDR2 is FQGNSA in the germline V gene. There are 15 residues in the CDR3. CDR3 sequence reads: CASSLETQEIYEQYF. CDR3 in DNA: TGTGCCAGCAGCTTAGAAACACAGGAAATCTACGAGCAGTACTTC.

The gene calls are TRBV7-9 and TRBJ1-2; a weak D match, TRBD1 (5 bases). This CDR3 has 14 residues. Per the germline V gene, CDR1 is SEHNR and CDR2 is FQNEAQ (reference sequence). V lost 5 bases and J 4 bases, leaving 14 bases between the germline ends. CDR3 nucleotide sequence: TGTGCCAGCAGCCCCGGGGGGGTATCCTATGGCTACACCTTC. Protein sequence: CASSPGGVSYGYTF.

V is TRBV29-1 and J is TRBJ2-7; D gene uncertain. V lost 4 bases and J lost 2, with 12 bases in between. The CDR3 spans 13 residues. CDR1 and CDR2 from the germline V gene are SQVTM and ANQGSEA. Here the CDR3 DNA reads TGCAGCGTTGGACCTGACACCGCCTACGAGCAGTACTTC. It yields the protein CSVGPDTAYEQYF.

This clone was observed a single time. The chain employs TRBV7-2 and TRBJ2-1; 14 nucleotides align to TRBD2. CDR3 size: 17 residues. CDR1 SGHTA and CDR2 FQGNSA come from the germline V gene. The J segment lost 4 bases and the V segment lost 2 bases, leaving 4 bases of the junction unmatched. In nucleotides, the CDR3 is TGTGCCAGCAGCTTATTTCGACTAGCGGGAGGGTACAATGAGCAGTTCTTC. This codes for CASSLFRLAGGYNEQFF.

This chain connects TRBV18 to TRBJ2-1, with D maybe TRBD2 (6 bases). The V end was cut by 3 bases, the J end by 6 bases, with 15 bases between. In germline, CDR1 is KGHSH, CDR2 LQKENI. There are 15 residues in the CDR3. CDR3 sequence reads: CASSPLLAKANEQFF. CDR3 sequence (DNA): TGTGCCAGCTCACCCCTACTAGCCAAGGCCAATGAGCAGTTCTTC.

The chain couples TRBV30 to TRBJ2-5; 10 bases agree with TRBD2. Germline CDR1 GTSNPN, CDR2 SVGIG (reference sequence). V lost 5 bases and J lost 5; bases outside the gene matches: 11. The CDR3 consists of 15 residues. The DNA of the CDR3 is TGTGCCTGGGGCTTGAGCGGGAGGGCCGGGGAGACCCAGTACTTC. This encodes CAWGLSGRAGETQYF.

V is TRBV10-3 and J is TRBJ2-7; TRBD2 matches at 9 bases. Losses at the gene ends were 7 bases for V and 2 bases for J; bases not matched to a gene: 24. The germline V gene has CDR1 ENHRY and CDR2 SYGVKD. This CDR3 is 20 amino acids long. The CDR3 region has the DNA TGTGCCATCATGGGCCAACATGTGAGCGGGAGGCGGGATTCTCCCTACGAGCAGTACTTC. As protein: CAIMGQHVSGRRDSPYEQYF.

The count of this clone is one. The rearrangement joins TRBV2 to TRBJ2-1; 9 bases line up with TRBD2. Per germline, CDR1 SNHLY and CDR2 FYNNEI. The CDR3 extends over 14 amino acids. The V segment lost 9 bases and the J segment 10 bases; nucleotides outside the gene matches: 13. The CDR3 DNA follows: TGTGCCAGAGGGGGGATAGCGGGAGATAGAGAGCAGTTCTTC. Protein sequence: CARGGIAGDREQFF.